The sequence of this T cell receptor (beta chain) was determined in a study of T-cell memory formation after mild COVID-19. TCRdb redid the calling of the 5' RACE reads with MiXCR, one entry per CDR3 protein. The table records about 350,000 distinct CDR3 sequences, roughly 13% of them present only once. The sequencing sample was made of PBMCs or a T cell subset sorted from them (not recorded which). The source is a man aged 18 to 29 who had mild COVID-19 (a few samples of this study predate the infection). Cell type and time point are not known.

Here the CDR3 reads CAAGGANTGELFF. CDR3 nucleotides: TGTGCCGCTGGGGGGGCGAACACCGGGGAGCTGTTTTTT. This chain connects TRBV24-1 to TRBJ2-2; 7 bases align to TRBD2. CDR3 length: 13 residues. The J segment lost 0 bases and the V segment lost 12 bases, leaving 3 bases of the junction unmatched. Germline loops: CDR1 KGHDR, CDR2 SFDVKD.